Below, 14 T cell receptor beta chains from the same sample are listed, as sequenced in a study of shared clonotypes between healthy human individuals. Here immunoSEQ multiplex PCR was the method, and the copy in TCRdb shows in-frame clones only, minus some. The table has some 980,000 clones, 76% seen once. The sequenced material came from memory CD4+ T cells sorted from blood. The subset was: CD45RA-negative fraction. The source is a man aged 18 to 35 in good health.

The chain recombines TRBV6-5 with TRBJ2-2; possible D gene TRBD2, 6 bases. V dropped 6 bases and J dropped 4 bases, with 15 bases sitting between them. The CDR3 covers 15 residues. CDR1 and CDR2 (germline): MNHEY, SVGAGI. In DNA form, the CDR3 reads TGTGCCAGCAGAACGGGGGACCTTCTCACCGGGGAGCTGTTTTTT. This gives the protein CASRTGDLLTGELFF.

The DNA of the CDR3 is TGTGCCAGTAAGAGGGGCAGCGAAGCTTTCTTT. It yields the protein CASKRGSEAFF. V is TRBV19 and J is TRBJ1-1; D is possibly TRBD1 (5 bases). Germline-derived CDR1 and CDR2 are LNHDA and SQIVND (reference sequence). Trimming left V 7 bases short and J 8 bases short, with 11 bases between. The CDR3 contains 11 residues.

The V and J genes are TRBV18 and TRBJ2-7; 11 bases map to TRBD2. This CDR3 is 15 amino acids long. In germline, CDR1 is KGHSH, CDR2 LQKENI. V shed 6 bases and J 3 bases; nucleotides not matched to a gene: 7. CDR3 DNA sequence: TGTGCCAGCTCCTCCGGGACTAGCGGCATCTACGAGCAGTACTTC. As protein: CASSSGTSGIYEQYF.

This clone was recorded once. The CDR3 coding sequence is TGTGCCAGCAGCTTACAGGGGGACTACGAGCAGTACTTC. This gives the protein CASSLQGDYEQYF. V is TRBV7-2 and J is TRBJ2-7, with 7 positions matching TRBD1. Germline-derived CDR1 and CDR2 are SGHTA and FQGNSA. V was pared by 2 bases and J by 3 bases, with 1 base of the junction left unmatched. This CDR3 has 13 residues.

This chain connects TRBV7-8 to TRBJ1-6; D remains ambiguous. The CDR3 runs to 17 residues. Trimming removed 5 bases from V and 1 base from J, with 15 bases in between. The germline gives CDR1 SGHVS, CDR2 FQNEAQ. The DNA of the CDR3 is TGTGCCAGCAGCCTTGAGGGAATTGTGTCCTATAATTCACCCCTCCACTTT. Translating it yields CASSLEGIVSYNSPLHF.

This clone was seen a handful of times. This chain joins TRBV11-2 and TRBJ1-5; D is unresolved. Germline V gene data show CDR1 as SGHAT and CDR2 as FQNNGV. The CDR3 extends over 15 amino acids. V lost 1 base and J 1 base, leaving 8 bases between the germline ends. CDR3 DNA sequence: TGTGCCAGCAGCTTAGGGACCGTCAGCAATCAGCCCCAGCATTTT. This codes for CASSLGTVSNQPQHF.

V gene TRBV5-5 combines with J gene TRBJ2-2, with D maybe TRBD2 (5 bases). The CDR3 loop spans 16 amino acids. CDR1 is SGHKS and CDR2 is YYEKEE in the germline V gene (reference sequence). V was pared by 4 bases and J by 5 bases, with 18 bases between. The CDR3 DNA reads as TGTGCCAGCAGCCCGGTGGCTAGCCTTAATACCGGGGAGCTGTTTTTT. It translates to CASSPVASLNTGELFF.

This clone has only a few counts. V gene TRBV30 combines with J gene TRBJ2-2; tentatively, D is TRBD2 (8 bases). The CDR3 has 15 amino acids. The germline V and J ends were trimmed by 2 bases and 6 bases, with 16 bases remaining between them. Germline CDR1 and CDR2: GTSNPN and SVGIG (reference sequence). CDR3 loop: CAWSPGGGKAGELFF. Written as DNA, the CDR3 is TGTGCCTGGAGTCCGGGAGGGGGCAAGGCCGGGGAGCTGTTTTTT.

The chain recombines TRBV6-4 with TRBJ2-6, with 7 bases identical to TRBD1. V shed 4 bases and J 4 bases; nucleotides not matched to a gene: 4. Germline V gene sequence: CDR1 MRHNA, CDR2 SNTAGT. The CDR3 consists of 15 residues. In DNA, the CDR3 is TGTGCCAGCAGTGGGGACAGTTCCGGGGCCAACGTCCTGACTTTC. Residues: CASSGDSSGANVLTF.

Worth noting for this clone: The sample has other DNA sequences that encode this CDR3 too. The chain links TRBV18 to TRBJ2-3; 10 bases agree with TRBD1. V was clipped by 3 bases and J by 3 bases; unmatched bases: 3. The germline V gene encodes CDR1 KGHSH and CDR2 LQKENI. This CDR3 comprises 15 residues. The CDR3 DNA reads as TGTGCCAGCTCACCTGGGGACAGGGGAACAGATACGCAGTATTTT. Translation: CASSPGDRGTDTQYF.

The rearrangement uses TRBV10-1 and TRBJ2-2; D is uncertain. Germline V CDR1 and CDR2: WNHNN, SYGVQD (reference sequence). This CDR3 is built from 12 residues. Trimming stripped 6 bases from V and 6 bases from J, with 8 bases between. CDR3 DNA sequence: TGCGCCAGCAGCCAGCCCCCCGGGGAGCTGTTTTTT. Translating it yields CASSQPPGELFF.

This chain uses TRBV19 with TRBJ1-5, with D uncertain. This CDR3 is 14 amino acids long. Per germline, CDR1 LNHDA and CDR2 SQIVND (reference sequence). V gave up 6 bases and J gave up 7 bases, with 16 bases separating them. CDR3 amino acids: CASSQTRTAQPQHF. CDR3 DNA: TGTGCCAGTAGCCAAACCCGGACGGCACAGCCCCAGCATTTT.

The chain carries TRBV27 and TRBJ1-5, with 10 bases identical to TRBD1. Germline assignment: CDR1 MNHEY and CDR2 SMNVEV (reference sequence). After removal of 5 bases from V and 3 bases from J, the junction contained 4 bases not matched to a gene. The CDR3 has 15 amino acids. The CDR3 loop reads CASSRTGGVNQPQHF. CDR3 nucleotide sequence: TGTGCCAGCAGTCGGACAGGGGGTGTCAATCAGCCCCAGCATTTT.

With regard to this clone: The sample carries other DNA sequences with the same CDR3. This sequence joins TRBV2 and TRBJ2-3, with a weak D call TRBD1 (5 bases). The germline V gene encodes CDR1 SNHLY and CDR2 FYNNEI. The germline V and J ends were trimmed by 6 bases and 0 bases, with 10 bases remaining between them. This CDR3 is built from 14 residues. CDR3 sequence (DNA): TGTGCCAGCAGCGACAGTTCTAGCACAGATACGCAGTATTTT. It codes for CASSDSSSTDTQYF.